Listed below are T cell receptor beta chains from one sample, sequenced in a study of blood T cell repertoires in COVID-19. Using immunoSEQ multiplex PCR, the repertoire was profiled, and TCRdb retains in-frame clones only, with some absent. Among some 200,000 clones, roughly 90% were seen once, and the ten largest hold approximately 11%. Sequencing was performed on peripheral blood. Receptor source: a woman aged 60-75 years with COVID-19, enrolled during active disease. Each CDR3 is given with its conserved first and last residue. Each record gives: CDR3 protein, CDR3 DNA, J gene, V gene, D gene, clone size. D genes are given only for firm matches. Expanded clones are given a class, and other clones once, few, many or no size at all.

CASSFDTGTGNSPLHF TGTGCCAGCAGCTTCGACACCGGGACAGGGAATTCACCCCTCCACTTT TRBJ1-6 TRBV7-9 TRBD1 -
CAWSATGGGGTDTQYF TGTGCCTGGAGTGCGACAGGGGGGGGTGGCACAGATACGCAGTATTTT TRBJ2-3 TRBV30 TRBD1 -
CASSPGHLNTEAFF TGTGCCAGCAGTCCGGGACACTTGAACACTGAAGCTTTCTTT TRBJ1-1 TRBV28 - -
CASSLTSGTQETQYF TGCGCCAGCAGCTTGACTAGCGGGACCCAAGAGACCCAGTACTTC TRBJ2-5 TRBV5-1 TRBD2 -
CASSPRTAPYNEQFF TGCGCCAGCAGCCCGAGGACAGCCCCCTACAATGAGCAGTTCTTC TRBJ2-1 TRBV5-1 - -
CASSRGSANYGYTF TGTGCCAGTAGCCGGGGGTCCGCTAACTATGGCTACACCTTC TRBJ1-2 TRBV19 - -
CASSARGETQYF TGTGCCAGCAGCGCTCGGGGGGAGACCCAGTACTTC TRBJ2-5 TRBV9 - -
CASSRQTGAPLYGYTF TGTGCCAGCAGTCGCCAGACAGGGGCTCCCCTCTATGGCTACACCTTC TRBJ1-2 TRBV5-6 TRBD1 -
CASSQYPGSYSNQPQHF TGCGCCAGCAGCCAATACCCCGGGAGTTATAGCAATCAGCCCCAGCATTTT TRBJ1-5 TRBV4-1 - few
CASSFRGNSPLHF TGTGCCAGCAGTTTTAGGGGAAATTCACCCCTCCACTTT TRBJ1-6 TRBV27 - -
CASSLHTEAFF TGTGCCAGCAGTTTACATACTGAAGCTTTCTTT TRBJ1-1 TRBV12-3/TRBV12-4 - few
CASSLVRLAPYEQYF TGTGCCAGCAGCTTAGTAAGGCTAGCACCCTACGAGCAGTACTTC TRBJ2-7 TRBV7-2 - -
CASSSGLTYEQYF TGTGCCAGCAGCTCTGGACTCACCTACGAGCAGTACTTC TRBJ2-7 TRBV11-1 - -
CAWSHREQGKLFF TGTGCCTGGAGTCACCGGGAACAGGGAAAACTGTTTTTT TRBJ1-4 TRBV30 - -
CASNRREAQPQHF TGTGCCAGCAACCGCAGGGAGGCTCAGCCCCAGCATTTT TRBJ1-5 TRBV6-5 - -
CASRSGGSPYEQYF TGTGCCAGCAGATCGGGAGGGAGCCCCTACGAGCAGTACTTC TRBJ2-7 TRBV6-4 TRBD2 once
CASSVDLAGTYEQYF TGTGCCAGCAGCGTAGATCTAGCGGGAACCTACGAGCAGTACTTC TRBJ2-7 TRBV9 TRBD2 -
CASSEDRGRRETQYF TGTGCCAGCAGCGAAGACAGGGGGCGGAGGGAGACCCAGTACTTC TRBJ2-5 TRBV7-2 TRBD1 -
CASSPPYFHEKLFF TGTGCCAGCTCACCACCCTACTTTCATGAAAAACTGTTTTTT TRBJ1-4 TRBV18 - -
CASSDAGRATDTQYF TGTGCCAGCAGTGATGCCGGGAGGGCCACAGATACGCAGTATTTT TRBJ2-3 TRBV6-4 TRBD2 -
CASSQAGGATYEQYF TGTGCCAGCAGCCAGGCGGGAGGGGCCACGTACGAGCAGTACTTC TRBJ2-7 TRBV3-1/TRBV3-2 TRBD2 -
CATSDSGTGGITSYEQYF TGTGCCACCAGTGACTCAGGGACAGGGGGCATAACCTCCTACGAGCAGTACTTC TRBJ2-7 TRBV24-1 TRBD1 few
CASSVDGAGEAYEQYF TGTGCCAGCAGCGTAGACGGAGCGGGAGAGGCCTACGAGCAGTACTTC TRBJ2-7 TRBV9 TRBD2 -
CASSEPGNIQYF TGTGCCAGCAGTGAGCCAGGAAACATTCAGTACTTC TRBJ2-4 TRBV6-6 - -
CASSHPGTSGKQNEQFF TGCGCCAGCAGCCATCCCGGGACTAGCGGGAAGCAGAATGAGCAGTTCTTC TRBJ2-1 TRBV4-1 TRBD2 -
CASSEVQGYGYTF TGTGCCAGCAGTGAAGTGCAGGGCTATGGCTACACCTTC TRBJ1-2 TRBV2 - -
CASSLKQGGNTIYF TGTGCCAGCAGCTTAAAACAGGGGGGAAACACCATATATTTT TRBJ1-3 TRBV7-9 TRBD1 -
CASSEPGEGYGYTF TGTGCCAGCAGTGAGCCAGGGGAAGGGTATGGCTACACCTTC TRBJ1-2 TRBV25-1 - -
CASSLGTGFGTDTQYF TGTGCCAGCAGTTTGGGGACAGGATTTGGGACAGATACGCAGTATTTT TRBJ2-3 TRBV28 TRBD1 -
CASSKNREKETQYF TGTGCCAGCAGCAAAAACAGGGAGAAAGAGACCCAGTACTTC TRBJ2-5 TRBV21-1 - -
CASSQVTGGHDTQYF TGTGCCAGTAGTCAGGTGACAGGGGGCCATGATACGCAGTATTTT TRBJ2-3 TRBV19 TRBD1 -
CASSLTGGVNTEAFF TGTGCCAGCAGCTTGACAGGGGGAGTGAACACTGAAGCTTTCTTT TRBJ1-1 TRBV5-4 TRBD1 -
CASSQVILGTEAFF TGTGCCAGTAGTCAGGTTATATTGGGCACTGAAGCTTTCTTT TRBJ1-1 TRBV19 - -
CASSYFEGAGTEAFF TGTGCCAGCAGTTATTTCGAGGGGGCCGGCACTGAAGCTTTCTTT TRBJ1-1 TRBV6-2/TRBV6-3 TRBD1 -
CATSRGERPDTQYF TGTGCCACCAGCAGAGGGGAGCGGCCAGATACGCAGTATTTT TRBJ2-3 TRBV15 - -
CASSRTGALSNYGYTF TGCGCCAGCAGCCGGACAGGGGCGTTGTCTAACTATGGCTACACCTTC TRBJ1-2 TRBV4-3 TRBD1 -
CASSLDSGNQPQHF TGTGCCAGCAGCCTAGACAGTGGCAATCAGCCCCAGCATTTT TRBJ1-5 TRBV7-9 - -
CASSVTALNTEAFF TGTGCCAGCAGCGTGACAGCTTTGAACACTGAAGCTTTCTTT TRBJ1-1 TRBV7-9 - -
CASSLGTSYEQYF TGTGCCAGCAGCCTCGGGACTAGCTACGAGCAGTACTTC TRBJ2-7 TRBV27 TRBD2 -
CASSSRRTSWSETQYF TGTGCCAGCAGCTCCCGGCGGACTAGTTGGTCCGAGACCCAGTACTTC TRBJ2-5 TRBV11-3 TRBD2 -
CASSSGTEGYTF TGTGCCAGCAGTTCGGGGACAGAAGGCTACACCTTC TRBJ1-2 TRBV27 TRBD1 -
CASSQERGGNSYEQYF TGCGCCAGCAGCCAAGAAAGGGGGGGTAACTCCTACGAGCAGTACTTC TRBJ2-7 TRBV4-3 - -
CASSQEDSSSYNEQFF TGTGCCAGCAGCCAAGAAGACTCGAGCTCCTACAATGAGCAGTTCTTC TRBJ2-1 TRBV4-2 - once
CASRQLAGGKNEQFF TGTGCCAGCAGGCAACTAGCGGGAGGGAAAAATGAGCAGTTCTTC TRBJ2-1 TRBV2 TRBD2 -
CASSFGQGAEQYF TGTGCCAGTAGTTTCGGACAGGGGGCCGAGCAGTACTTC TRBJ2-7 TRBV19 TRBD1 -